This record looks at one T cell receptor (beta chain) sequence and its context. The data originate from a study of control samples from healthy donors and cancer patients. The table came from immunoSEQ multiplex PCR; TCRdb's copy has only in-frame clones and leaves some out. The sample has around 120,000 clones, about 93% seen once. This receptor was identified in a man under 40 in good health. The sample was blood.

The chain's CDR3 is CASSLAGVEQFF. As DNA, the CDR3 is TGTGCCAGCAGCTTAGCGGGCGTTGAGCAGTTCTTC. The V gene is TRBV7-2, the J gene TRBJ2-1; no reliable D call. The CDR3 contains 12 residues. Trimming shortened V by 0 bases and J by 9 bases, and 6 bases separated the two germline ends. Germline-derived CDR1 and CDR2 are SGHTA and FQGNSA.